A single sample gave rise to the 16 T cell receptor beta chains below, sequenced in a study of blood T cell repertoires in COVID-19. Assay used: immunoSEQ multiplex PCR; TCRdb lists only in-frame clones, some missing. The sample yields 50,000 or so clones, around 84% seen once. What was sequenced was peripheral blood. The receptors stem from a human donor in a cohort sampled during active COVID-19.

For the CDR3, the DNA is TGTGCCAGCAGCCAAGAGGGGGTTAGCGGGAGCTCCTACGAGCAGTACTTC. It yields the protein CASSQEGVSGSSYEQYF. The chain combines TRBV3-1 (or the pseudogene TRBV3-2) with TRBJ2-7, with 9 bases matching TRBD2. This CDR3 has 17 residues. Losses at the gene ends were 0 bases for V and 0 bases for J; bases not matched to a gene: 6. The germline V gene has CDR1 LGHDT and CDR2 YNNKEL (reference sequence).

CDR3 residues: CASSPRRGLENNEQFF. The CDR3 DNA reads as TGTGCCAGCAGCCCCCGTCGGGGACTAGAGAACAATGAGCAGTTCTTC. This chain joins TRBV11-1 and TRBJ2-1; 8 bases are a match to TRBD2. V lost 5 bases and J lost 5; bases outside the gene matches: 11. The germline gives CDR1 SGHAT, CDR2 FQDESV (reference sequence). The CDR3 extends over 16 amino acids.

A few counts support this clone. This rearrangement joins TRBV6-2 or TRBV6-3 to TRBJ1-6; 8 bases map to TRBD1. This CDR3 contains 16 residues. Germline loops: CDR1 MNHEY, CDR2 SVGEGT. Trimming at V came to 5 bases and at J to 10 bases, leaving 13 bases not matched to a gene. CDR3 nucleotides: TGTGCCAGCAGTCAACGGACAGGGATTAATAGCTCACCCCTCCACTTT. This sequence encodes CASSQRTGINSSPLHF.

In this sample, this clone turned up a few times. V usage is TRBV10-3 and J usage is TRBJ2-7; TRBD1 matches at 10 bases. Germline V gives CDR1 ENHRY, CDR2 SYGVKD. The trim removed 0 bases at V and 2 bases at J, leaving 4 bases unmatched. The CDR3 runs to 16 residues. The CDR3 is CAISESEGQGTYEQYF. The CDR3 DNA is TGTGCCATCAGTGAGTCGGAGGGACAGGGGACCTACGAGCAGTACTTC.

This rearrangement joins TRBV19 to TRBJ2-2; tentative D call: TRBD1 (5 bases). V lost 4 bases and J lost 5, with 11 bases in between. CDR1 and CDR2 from the germline V gene are LNHDA and SQIVND (reference sequence). There are 14 residues in the CDR3. The CDR3 DNA reads as TGTGCCAGTAGTAGTAGGGGCCGGACCGGGGAGCTGTTTTTT. Translated: CASSSRGRTGELFF.

This sequence joins TRBV21-1 and TRBJ2-7; the DNA was not used to check the table's D call, TRBD1. TRBV21-1 constitutes a pseudogene. The CDR3 has 13 residues. CDR3 coding DNA: TGTGCCAGCAGGCTAGACAGGTCCTACGAGCAGTACTTC. Protein: CASRLDRSYEQYF.

The chain combines TRBV5-1 with TRBJ2-1; D call uncertain. The CDR3 extends over 14 amino acids. V was pared by 0 bases and J by 6 bases, with 10 bases between. Germline V CDR1 and CDR2: SGHRS, YFSETQ. CDR3 sequence reads: CASSLVPDSNEQFF. In DNA, the CDR3 is TGCGCCAGCAGCTTGGTGCCAGATTCCAATGAGCAGTTCTTC. Full variable domain (rest looked up from reference TRBV5-1 and TRBJ2-1): KAGVTQTPRYLIKTRGQQVTLSCSPISGHRSVSWYQQTPGQGLQFLFEYFSETQRNKGNFPGRFSGRQFSNSRSEMNVSTLELGDSALYLCASSLVPDSNEQFFGPGTRLTVL.

The chain is built from TRBV14 and TRBJ2-4; 7 nucleotides match TRBD1. CDR3 length equals 14 residues. The germline CDR1 and CDR2 sequences are SGHDN and FVKESK. Trimming removed 4 bases from V and 7 bases from J; junction bases left unmatched: 7. The CDR3 DNA reads as TGTGCCAGCAGCCGGAACAGGGGACCCAACATTCAGTACTTC. It encodes CASSRNRGPNIQYF.

The J gene is TRBJ2-7, the V gene TRBV4-1; 12 bases map to TRBD1. Germline V lookup: CDR1 MGHRA, CDR2 YSYEKL. J gave up 4 bases and V 4 bases, and 8 bases lay outside the gene matches. The CDR3 is 16 amino acids. The CDR3 region has the DNA TGCGCCAGCAGCCGGGCAGGGACAGGGGGCATTTACGAGCAGTACTTC. This translates into CASSRAGTGGIYEQYF.

In its sample, this clone ranks as medium-sized. The V and J genes are TRBV7-9 and TRBJ2-5; D is uncertain. V dropped 4 bases and J dropped 5 bases, with 17 bases sitting between them. The CDR3 has 15 residues. Germline V gene data show CDR1 as SEHNR and CDR2 as FQNEAQ (reference sequence). CDR3 nucleotides: TGTGCCAGCAGCTCCGACCCGTGGGCATCGGAGACCCAGTACTTC. Translation gives CASSSDPWASETQYF.

The V call is TRBV5-6, the J call TRBJ2-7, with D possibly being TRBD1 (6 bases). Germline CDR1 and CDR2: SGHDT and YYEEEE. The CDR3 extends over 14 amino acids. V was shortened by 5 bases and J by 0 bases, with 12 bases between the two germline ends. CDR3 in DNA: TGTGCCAGCAGTCCCCGACAGGACTCCTACGAGCAGTACTTC. Protein sequence: CASSPRQDSYEQYF.

This clone was observed a few times. The chain is built from TRBV6-6 and TRBJ2-2, with TRBD2 identical over 9 bases. CDR1 and CDR2 (germline): MNHNY, SVGAGI (reference sequence). The CDR3 spans 14 residues. With V trimmed by 4 bases and J by 6 bases, 3 bases remained unmatched. The CDR3 DNA reads as TGTGCCAGCAGTTTAGCGGGAGCGGCCGGGGAGCTGTTTTTT. It yields the protein CASSLAGAAGELFF.

The rearrangement joins TRBV9 to TRBJ2-3; no clear D. The V end lost 0 bases, the J end lost 6 bases, and 5 bases lay between the germline ends. The CDR3 spans 12 residues. Per germline, CDR1 SGDLS and CDR2 YYNGEE. CDR3: CASSVGGDTQYF. The CDR3 DNA reads TGTGCCAGCAGCGTAGGAGGCGATACGCAGTATTTT.

The genes are TRBV7-9 and TRBJ2-7; the D gene is possibly TRBD1 (6 bases). The ends were cut back, 2 bases at V and 0 bases at J, with 11 bases in the middle. The CDR3 is made up of 15 amino acids. CDR1 SEHNR and CDR2 FQNEAQ come from the germline V gene (reference sequence). CDR3: CASSLSTGYSYEQYF. In nucleotides, the CDR3 is TGTGCCAGCAGCTTATCAACAGGGTACTCCTACGAGCAGTACTTC.

The V gene is TRBV19, the J gene TRBJ2-5; 8 bases agree with TRBD1. Per germline, CDR1 LNHDA and CDR2 SQIVND (reference sequence). Trimming took 4 bases from V and 9 from J; bases not matched to a gene: 10. This CDR3 has 14 residues. The CDR3 region is CASSRDRPPGAQYF. CDR3 DNA: TGTGCCAGTAGTAGGGACAGGCCCCCAGGGGCCCAGTACTTC.

V usage is TRBV11-1 and J usage is TRBJ2-2; 8 positions match TRBD2. Germline loops: CDR1 SGHAT, CDR2 FQDESV (reference sequence). CDR3 length: 16 amino acids. J was trimmed by 7 bases and V by 5 bases; bases with no gene match: 12. In nucleotides, the CDR3 is TGTGCCAGCAGCCCAGGCGGGGGGATTTCCGGCGGGGAGCTGTTTTTT. Protein sequence: CASSPGGGISGGELFF.